A single sample gave rise to the 21 T cell receptor beta chains below, sequenced in a study of blood T cell repertoires in COVID-19. Clones were sequenced by immunoSEQ multiplex PCR, and TCRdb holds only the in-frame ones, with some missing. The table includes some 320,000 clones, around 87% detected once. The sequencing sample was made of peripheral blood. Every receptor here comes from a woman in her 50s who had recovered from COVID-19.

The V call is TRBV7-2, the J call TRBJ1-2; 11 bases are shared with TRBD1. Germline V lookup: CDR1 SGHTA, CDR2 FQGNSA. The length of the CDR3 is 15 residues. The V segment lost 4 bases and the J segment 3 bases; nucleotides outside the gene matches: 4. CDR3 DNA: TGTGCCAGCAGCTACGGGACAGGGGGTGACTATGGCTACACCTTC. Its translation: CASSYGTGGDYGYTF.

V usage is TRBV7-2 and J usage is TRBJ2-2; 7 bases fit TRBD1. The CDR3 loop spans 15 amino acids. The V segment lost 5 bases and the J segment 7 bases; nucleotides outside the gene matches: 10. Per germline, CDR1 SGHTA and CDR2 FQGNSA. The CDR3 nucleotides read TGTGCCAGCAGCCTACCGACAGGGCTCGGCGGGGAGCTGTTTTTT. This encodes CASSLPTGLGGELFF.

The gene calls are TRBV5-4 and TRBJ2-7; D perhaps matches TRBD1 (5 bases). Trimming shortened V by 0 bases and J by 5 bases, and 12 bases separated the two germline ends. Germline V lookup: CDR1 SGHNT, CDR2 YYREEE (reference sequence). There are 14 residues in the CDR3. This chain's CDR3 is CASSLALAGNEQYF. In DNA form, the CDR3 reads TGTGCCAGCAGCTTGGCGTTGGCAGGGAACGAGCAGTACTTC.

V is TRBV19 and J is TRBJ2-5; a possible D gene is TRBD2 (7 bases). The CDR3 loop spans 16 amino acids. Germline loops: CDR1 LNHDA, CDR2 SQIVND (reference sequence). Trimming removed 7 bases from V and 5 bases from J, with 23 bases in between. CDR3 region: CASTSARGAQRETQYF. As DNA, the CDR3 is TGTGCCAGTACTTCAGCCCGGGGGGCTCAGAGGGAGACCCAGTACTTC.

V gene TRBV18 combines with J gene TRBJ2-7, with TRBD1 identical over 11 bases. The germline V gene has CDR1 KGHSH and CDR2 LQKENI. With V trimmed by 0 bases and J by 4 bases, 5 bases remained unmatched. The CDR3 runs 16 residues. As DNA, the CDR3 is TGTGCCAGCTCACCACCGGGGACAGGGGGGAAGTACGAGCAGTACTTC. It is translated as CASSPPGTGGKYEQYF. The variable domain in full, with the rest retrieved from reference TRBV18 and TRBJ2-7, is NAGVMQNPRHLVRRRGQEARLRCSPMKGHSHVYWYRQLPEEGLKFMVYLQKENIIDESGMPKERFSAEFPKEGPSILRIQQVVRGDSAAYFCASSPPGTGGKYEQYFGPGTRLTVT.

J is TRBJ2-3 and V is TRBV27, with TRBD2 identical over 14 bases. Germline CDR1 is MNHEY and CDR2 is SMNVEV (reference sequence). The CDR3 totals 18 residues. V lost 5 bases and J lost 0; bases outside the gene matches: 7. The CDR3 sequence is CASSPTSGGAPSTDTQYF. The CDR3 nucleotides read TGTGCCAGCAGTCCGACTAGCGGGGGGGCCCCTAGCACAGATACGCAGTATTTT.

The chain joins TRBV11-2 to TRBJ1-1; D is perhaps TRBD1 (5 bases). From germline, CDR1 is SGHAT and CDR2 FQNNGV. Trimming removed 1 base from V and 0 bases from J, with 9 bases in between. This CDR3 contains 15 residues. The CDR3 here is CASSLARQLNTEAFF. CDR3 DNA sequence: TGTGCCAGCAGCTTAGCCCGACAGTTGAACACTGAAGCTTTCTTT.

The chain is built from TRBV5-3 and TRBJ2-2; a weak D match, TRBD2 (6 bases). TRBV5-3 is filed as an ORF, its function uncertain. V gave up 4 bases and J gave up 4 bases, with 20 bases separating them. CDR3 length equals 17 residues. CDR3 nucleotides: TGTGCCAGAAGCCAAACCGGGAACCGGCGGGGCACCGGGGAGCTGTTTTTT. Translation gives CARSQTGNRRGTGELFF.

This clone was detected once. This chain joins TRBV15 and TRBJ2-5, with a possible D match to TRBD1 (5 bases). Deletions cut 1 base from V and 1 base from J, with 7 bases between. Germline values: CDR1 LNHNV, CDR2 YYDKDF (reference sequence). CDR3 length equals 14 residues. The CDR3 region is CATSRGDSQETQYF. DNA for the CDR3: TGTGCCACCAGCAGAGGAGACAGCCAAGAGACCCAGTACTTC.

CDR3 loop: CASSLVSGTRLEYQPQHF. In DNA, the CDR3 is TGTGCCAGCAGCTTGGTGTCGGGGACTAGATTGGAATATCAGCCCCAGCATTTT. This sequence joins TRBV5-8 and TRBJ1-5; D is perhaps TRBD1 (5 bases). The CDR3 length is 18 residues. Trimming removed 0 bases at V and 5 bases at J, with 21 bases between. Germline assignment: CDR1 SGHTS and CDR2 YDEGEE.

This clone has just a few counts. The chain employs TRBV19 and TRBJ1-5, with D possibly TRBD1 on 6 matching bases. The CDR3 is made up of 14 amino acids. Deletions cut 3 bases from V and 6 bases from J, with 12 bases between. Germline CDR1 reads LNHDA; CDR2 reads SQIVND (reference sequence). The CDR3 DNA reads as TGTGCCAGTAGTATTAGCAGGGGCCCTCAGCCCCAGCATTTT. Translation: CASSISRGPQPQHF. The full variable domain, rest sourced from reference TRBV19 and TRBJ1-5, is DGGITQSPKYLFRKEGQNVTLSCEQNLNHDAMYWYRQDPGQGLRLIYYSQIVNDFQKGDIAEGYSVSREKKESFPLTVTSAQKNPTAFYLCASSISRGPQPQHFGDGTRLSIL.

The chain combines TRBV19 with TRBJ1-1; the D gene is possibly TRBD1 (5 bases). In germline, CDR1 is LNHDA, CDR2 SQIVND (reference sequence). The CDR3 is made up of 13 amino acids. V lost 5 bases and J lost 0, with 7 bases in between. DNA for the CDR3: TGTGCCAGTAGTCCAGGGTTGAACACTGAAGCTTTCTTT. This sequence encodes CASSPGLNTEAFF.

The chain links TRBV5-4 to TRBJ1-3, with D perhaps TRBD1 (6 bases). The V gene's germline CDR1 is SGHNT and CDR2 YYREEE (reference sequence). Trimming shortened V by 4 bases and J by 0 bases, and 11 bases separated the two germline ends. The CDR3 runs 15 residues. The DNA for the CDR3 is TGTGCCAGCAGCACACAGGGACCCTCTGGAAACACCATATATTTT. Translation gives CASSTQGPSGNTIYF.

V gene TRBV14 combines with J gene TRBJ2-7; D remains ambiguous. Germline V gives CDR1 SGHDN, CDR2 FVKESK. The CDR3 has 13 residues. Trimming cost V 0 bases and J 3 bases, with 6 bases left between them. The CDR3 is CASSQEVGYEQYF. The CDR3 coding sequence is TGTGCCAGCAGCCAAGAGGTCGGCTACGAGCAGTACTTC. The full variable domain, completed using reference TRBV14 and TRBJ2-7, is EAGVTQFPSHSVIEKGQTVTLRCDPISGHDNLYWYRRVMGKEIKFLLHFVKESKQDESGMPNNRFLAERTGGTYSTLKVQPAELEDSGVYFCASSQEVGYEQYFGPGTRLTVT.

This rearrangement joins TRBV2 to TRBJ2-3; D is undetermined. The V gene lost 1 base and the J gene lost 6 bases, with 11 bases spanning the gap. CDR1 is SNHLY and CDR2 is FYNNEI in the germline V gene. There are 14 residues in the CDR3. The CDR3 bases are TGTGCCAGCAGTGAAGTTGGCGGATGGGATACGCAGTATTTT. Protein sequence: CASSEVGGWDTQYF.

V is TRBV29-1 and J is TRBJ1-4; no clear D gene. CDR3 length: 14 amino acids. Germline CDR1 and CDR2: SQVTM and ANQGSEA. V shed 4 bases and J shed 5 bases, with 14 bases lying between them. The CDR3 nucleotides read TGCAGCGTTGGTCCGAACAGCAAGAATGAAAAACTGTTTTTT. It specifies CSVGPNSKNEKLFF.

The V and J genes are TRBV29-1 and TRBJ2-5, with a tentative D call TRBD1 (5 bases). Trimming removed 5 bases at V and 5 bases at J, with 18 bases between. Germline V gene sequence: CDR1 SQVTM, CDR2 ANQGSEA. The CDR3 extends over 14 amino acids. The CDR3 reads CSVQWWQGRETQYF. In nucleotides, the CDR3 is TGCAGCGTTCAATGGTGGCAGGGTCGGGAGACCCAGTACTTC.

This clone has a single count. Other nucleotide sequences in the sample specify the same CDR3. The rearrangement uses TRBV7-2 and TRBJ1-3, with TRBD1 identical over 8 bases. With V trimmed by 2 bases and J by 4 bases, 1 base remained unmatched. The CDR3 is 14 residues long. In germline, CDR1 is SGHTA, CDR2 FQGNSA. The CDR3, as DNA: TGTGCCAGCAGCTTACAGGGGGCCGGAAACACCATATATTTT. It yields the protein CASSLQGAGNTIYF. The variable domain in full, completed from reference TRBV7-2 and TRBJ1-3, reads GAGVSQSPSNKVTEKGKDVELRCDPISGHTALYWYRQSLGQGLEFLIYFQGNSAPDKSGLPSDRFSAERTGGSVSTLTIQRTQQEDSAVYLCASSLQGAGNTIYFGEGSWLTVV.

The chain links TRBV5-1 to TRBJ1-1; TRBD1 matches at 11 bases. Germline V gene data show CDR1 as SGHRS and CDR2 as YFSETQ. The CDR3 consists of 15 residues. V lost 2 bases, J lost 8 bases, and 8 bases stayed unmatched. The CDR3 DNA reads TGCGCCAGCAGCTTAGGACAGGGGGCAGTTGAGGAAGCTTTCTTT. Protein: CASSLGQGAVEEAFF.

This clone was picked up one time. This chain joins TRBV28 and TRBJ2-7; 7 bases map to TRBD2. The J segment lost 6 bases and the V segment lost 6 bases, leaving 11 bases of the junction unmatched. The CDR3 covers 14 residues. CDR1 MDHEN and CDR2 SYDVKM come from the germline V gene. CDR3 coding DNA: TGTGCCAGCAGAAAGAAGCGGGACCGAGGCGAGCAGTACTTC. This gives the protein CASRKKRDRGEQYF.

This clone was counted a single time. This chain links TRBV5-1 with TRBJ1-2; 9 bases line up with TRBD1. CDR1 is SGHRS, CDR2 YFSETQ, per germline. Trimming at V came to 4 bases and at J to 8 bases, leaving 9 bases not matched to a gene. The CDR3 spans 14 residues. The CDR3, as DNA: TGCGCCAGCAGCGAACAGGGGGCGAAGTACGGCTACACCTTC. Protein sequence: CASSEQGAKYGYTF.